The 22 T cell receptor beta chains reported below all come from one sample, sequenced in a study of blood T cell repertoires in COVID-19. Only in-frame clones appear in the TCRdb table, and some are missing; sequencing was by immunoSEQ multiplex PCR. The repertoire holds about 39,000 clones, with about 85% as singletons. The specimen was peripheral blood. The source is a man in his 60s with acute or convalescent COVID-19.

A single count supports this clone. This rearrangement joins TRBV4-3 to TRBJ1-1; possibly TRBD1 for D (5 bases). The CDR3 length is 13 residues. Germline V gives CDR1 LGHNA, CDR2 YSLEER. Trimming took off 6 bases at V and 0 bases at J, with 8 bases between the two ends. CDR3 in amino acids: CASSSGLNTEAFF. Here the CDR3 DNA reads TGCGCCAGCAGTTCAGGGTTGAACACTGAAGCTTTCTTT.

This chain joins TRBV11-2 and TRBJ2-5, with 11 bases matching TRBD2. Trimming cost V 5 bases and J 4 bases; bases outside gene matches: 6. Germline assignment: CDR1 SGHAT and CDR2 FQNNGV. The CDR3 length is 15 residues. CDR3: CASSPSGGSSETQYF. CDR3 DNA sequence: TGTGCCAGCAGCCCTAGCGGGGGGTCTTCAGAGACCCAGTACTTC.

The chain employs TRBV11-3 and TRBJ2-3, with a possible D match to TRBD2 (6 bases). The V gene lost 2 bases and the J gene lost 6 bases, with 9 bases spanning the gap. Germline loops: CDR1 SGHNT, CDR2 YENEEA. The CDR3 totals 13 residues. The CDR3 nucleotides are TGTGCCAGCAGCTTACGGAGGGTGGATACGCAGTATTTT. It is translated as CASSLRRVDTQYF. The variable domain in full, with the rest retrieved from reference TRBV11-3 and TRBJ2-3, is EAGVVQSPRYKIIEKKQPVAFWCNPISGHNTLYWYLQNLGQGPELLIRYENEEAVDDSQLPKDRFSAERLKGVDSTLKIQPAELGDSAVYLCASSLRRVDTQYFGPGTRLTVL.

This clone was seen only once. The gene calls are TRBV18 and TRBJ1-5; perhaps TRBD1 as D (5 bases). The CDR3 has 12 amino acids. V dropped 2 bases and J dropped 6 bases, with 5 bases sitting between them. CDR1 is KGHSH, CDR2 LQKENI, per germline. The DNA for the CDR3 is TGTGCCAGCTCACCAGACAGTCAGCCCCAGCATTTT. This sequence encodes CASSPDSQPQHF.

This chain links TRBV19 with TRBJ2-2; the D gene is possibly TRBD2 (6 bases). The V and J ends lost 5 bases and 9 bases respectively, with 16 bases between them. Germline-derived CDR1 and CDR2 are LNHDA and SQIVND (reference sequence). This CDR3 is built from 14 residues. The CDR3 coding sequence is TGTGCCAGTAGTTGGGGGGACCGCGCCCGGGAGCTGTTTTTT. Its protein is CASSWGDRARELFF.

The chain carries TRBV19 and TRBJ2-2, with 15 bases lining up with TRBD2. This CDR3 has 19 residues. Losses at the gene ends were 7 bases for V and 1 base for J; bases not matched to a gene: 10. The germline gives CDR1 LNHDA, CDR2 SQIVND (reference sequence). The CDR3 DNA reads as TGTGCCAGTACCCCCGGACTAGCGGGGGGGCTAGGGAACACCGGGGAGCTGTTTTTT. Residues: CASTPGLAGGLGNTGELFF.

V and J are TRBV18 and TRBJ2-5; TRBD2 aligns across 14 bases. The J segment lost 2 bases and the V segment lost 4 bases, leaving 9 bases of the junction unmatched. The CDR3 length is 18 residues. Germline V CDR1 and CDR2: KGHSH, LQKENI. CDR3 sequence (DNA): TGTGCCAGCTCACTATACCCTTGGACTAGCGGGGGGCAAGAGACCCAGTACTTC. This encodes CASSLYPWTSGGQETQYF.

This chain joins TRBV18 and TRBJ2-2; maybe TRBD2 (7 bases). The germline V gene encodes CDR1 KGHSH and CDR2 LQKENI. Trimming stripped 3 bases from V and 5 bases from J, with 13 bases between. The CDR3 runs 15 residues. As DNA, the CDR3 is TGTGCCAGCTCACCGTCGCGGGGGCGGACCGGGGAGCTGTTTTTT. Its translation: CASSPSRGRTGELFF.

The chain carries TRBV28 and TRBJ2-1, with TRBD1 as a possible D gene (5 bases). The V gene lost 7 bases and the J gene lost 6 bases, with 19 bases spanning the gap. CDR1 and CDR2 (germline): MDHEN, SYDVKM. The CDR3 totals 15 residues. The DNA for the CDR3 is TGTGCCAGCACCCTAACCAGGGATCGGGTCAATGAGCAGTTCTTC. Encoded protein: CASTLTRDRVNEQFF.

The chain links TRBV4-2 to TRBJ1-3, with D possibly TRBD1 on 5 matching bases. This CDR3 is 17 amino acids long. V lost 2 bases, J lost 0 bases, and 14 bases lay in between. Per the germline V gene, CDR1 is LGHNA and CDR2 is YNFKEQ. The CDR3 region has the DNA TGTGCCAGCAGCCAAACCACGGGACTCAACTCTGGAAACACCATATATTTT. Protein sequence: CASSQTTGLNSGNTIYF.

This clone is large by share. The chain is built from TRBV12-3 or TRBV12-4 and TRBJ2-1, with D perhaps matching TRBD2 (5 bases). With 5 bases removed from V and 10 bases from J, the gap between germline ends came to 12 bases. The CDR3 is 12 amino acids. CDR3 nucleotides: TGTGCCAGCAGTCCCGGACTTTCGGAGCAGTTCTTC. Translation gives CASSPGLSEQFF.

This chain's CDR3 is CATSTWGQGDGNTIYF. The DNA of the CDR3 is TGTGCCACCAGCACCTGGGGACAGGGGGACGGAAACACCATATATTTT. The V gene is TRBV15, the J gene TRBJ1-3; 11 bases fit TRBD1. CDR1 is LNHNV, CDR2 YYDKDF, per germline (reference sequence). V dropped 4 bases and J dropped 4; count of bases not matched to a gene: 6. The CDR3 runs 16 residues.

The chain couples TRBV12-5 to TRBJ2-1; the D gene is possibly TRBD2 (6 bases). Trimming stripped 5 bases from V and 7 bases from J, with 12 bases between. CDR3 size: 13 residues. Germline V gene data show CDR1 as LGHNT and CDR2 as FRNRAP. In DNA, the CDR3 is TGTGCTAGTGGTACGGGGGTTTGGAATGAGCAGTTCTTC. Encoded protein: CASGTGVWNEQFF.

V and J are TRBV6-4 and TRBJ2-2; D is unresolved. V lost 0 bases to trimming and J lost 5 bases, with 7 bases between them. Germline CDR1 reads MRHNA; CDR2 reads SNTAGT. The CDR3 length is 14 residues. In DNA form, the CDR3 reads TGTGCCAGCAGTGACTCTCCGGGTACCGGGGAGCTGTTTTTT. Translation: CASSDSPGTGELFF.

The genes are TRBV19 and TRBJ2-4, with 7 bases fitting TRBD1. V was pared by 6 bases and J by 8 bases, with 7 bases of the junction left unmatched. In germline, CDR1 is LNHDA, CDR2 SQIVND (reference sequence). The CDR3 covers 13 residues. The CDR3 is CASRKRGLDIQYF. The CDR3 region has the DNA TGTGCCAGTAGGAAGAGGGGGCTGGACATTCAGTACTTC.

This rearrangement joins TRBV4-2 to TRBJ2-2, with TRBD2 identical over 11 bases. Unmatched junction bases numbered 15, after V lost 4 bases and J lost 5 bases. This CDR3 contains 19 residues. Germline-derived CDR1 and CDR2 are LGHNA and YNFKEQ. The CDR3 nucleotides are TGTGCCAGCAGCCGGTCACTCAATCTAGCGGGGGGCGGTACCGGGGAGCTGTTTTTT. Residues: CASSRSLNLAGGGTGELFF.

The J gene is TRBJ2-7, the V gene TRBV13; 7 nucleotides agree with TRBD2. The CDR3 is made up of 14 amino acids. Trimming cost V 5 bases and J 2 bases; bases outside gene matches: 6. Germline CDR1 PRHDT, CDR2 FYEKMQ (reference sequence). The DNA for the CDR3 is TGTGCCAGCAGCCCCCGGACTAGACCCTACGAGCAGTACTTC. Translated, it gives CASSPRTRPYEQYF.

The rearrangement uses TRBV7-9 and TRBJ1-2; D is uncertain. Germline V lookup: CDR1 SEHNR, CDR2 FQNEAQ (reference sequence). V gave up 5 bases and J gave up 8 bases, with 12 bases separating them. This CDR3 region has 12 residues. The CDR3 here is CASSQALKGYTF. The CDR3 DNA reads as TGTGCCAGCAGCCAGGCGTTAAAGGGCTACACCTTC.

V gene TRBV5-1 combines with J gene TRBJ1-1; 9 bases are a match to TRBD1. J was trimmed by 7 bases and V by 4 bases; bases with no gene match: 11. Germline V gene data show CDR1 as SGHRS and CDR2 as YFSETQ. The CDR3 length is 15 residues. DNA for the CDR3: TGCGCCAGCAGCCCCCGGGACAGGGAGCCCAGTGAAGCTTTCTTT. This codes for CASSPRDREPSEAFF.

The rearrangement joins TRBV9 to TRBJ1-6, with unresolved D. This CDR3 comprises 15 residues. Germline CDR1 reads SGDLS; CDR2 reads YYNGEE. Trimming shortened V by 3 bases and J by 10 bases, and 17 bases separated the two germline ends. The CDR3 nucleotides read TGTGCCAGCAGCGCGGGATGGAGCCCGGACTCACCCCTCCACTTT. Translating gives CASSAGWSPDSPLHF.

V is TRBV9 and J is TRBJ2-7, with unresolved D. V gave up 2 bases and J gave up 7 bases, with 22 bases separating them. The germline gives CDR1 SGDLS, CDR2 YYNGEE. This CDR3 region has 16 residues. The CDR3 region has the DNA TGTGCCAGCAGCGTCGAGGATCGACCTCAAATCGGTGAGCAGTACTTC. The encoded protein is CASSVEDRPQIGEQYF.

The chain joins TRBV28 to TRBJ2-7; unclear D gene. The CDR3 length is 11 residues. CDR1 is MDHEN and CDR2 is SYDVKM in the germline V gene. V lost 11 bases, J lost 5 bases, and 13 bases lay in between. CDR3 sequence (DNA): TGTGCCGCTGAACATAGCCACGAGCAGTACTTC. It translates to CAAEHSHEQYF.